Detailed here is one T cell receptor beta chain. The data originate from a study of blood T cell repertoires in COVID-19. Overall study: Sample material is recorded as cDNA or gDNA derived from T cells, B-cell-depleted T cells, or PBMCs.

Enrolled during active infection, Seattle patients were then followed longitudinally. This CDR3 has 14 amino acids. The V gene lost 6 bases and the J gene lost 7 bases, with 19 bases spanning the gap. The germline V gene has CDR1 SGHDT and CDR2 YYEEEE. Only in-frame clones appear in the TCRdb table, and some are missing; sequencing was by immunoSEQ multiplex PCR. The sample yields 250,000 to 300,000 clones, around nine tenths seen once. Sequencing used peripheral blood. The TCR sequence derives from a woman aged 25 to 45 with COVID-19, enrolled during active disease. The chain has TRBV5-6 and TRBJ1-2; D gene unclear. This CDR3 reads CASTRTETYSGYTF. The CDR3 nucleotides are TGTGCCAGCACCCGAACAGAAACCTATTCTGGCTACACCTTC.